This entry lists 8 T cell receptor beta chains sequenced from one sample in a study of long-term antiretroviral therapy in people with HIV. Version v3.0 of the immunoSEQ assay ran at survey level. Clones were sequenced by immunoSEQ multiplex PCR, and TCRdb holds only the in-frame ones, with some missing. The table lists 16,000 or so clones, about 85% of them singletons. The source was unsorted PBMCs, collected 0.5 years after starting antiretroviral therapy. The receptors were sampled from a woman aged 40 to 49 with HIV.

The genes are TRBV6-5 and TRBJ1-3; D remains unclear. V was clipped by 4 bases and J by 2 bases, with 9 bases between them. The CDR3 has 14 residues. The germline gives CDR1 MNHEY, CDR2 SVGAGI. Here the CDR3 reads CASSFSGPGNTIYF. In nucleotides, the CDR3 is TGTGCCAGCAGTTTCAGCGGTCCTGGAAACACCATATATTTT.

This CDR3 is CASRGGAGELFF. CDR3 sequence (DNA): TGTGCCAGCCGGGGAGGGGCCGGGGAGCTGTTTTTT. The rearrangement uses TRBV6-1 and TRBJ2-2; 7 nucleotides align to TRBD2. V was clipped by 8 bases and J by 6 bases; unmatched bases: 3. CDR1 and CDR2 (germline): MNHNS, SASEGT. CDR3 length: 12 amino acids.

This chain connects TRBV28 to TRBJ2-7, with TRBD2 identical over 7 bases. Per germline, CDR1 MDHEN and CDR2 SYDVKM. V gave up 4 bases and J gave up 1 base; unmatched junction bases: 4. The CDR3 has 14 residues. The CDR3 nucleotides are TGTGCCAGCAGTTACGGGGGGAGTTCCTACGAGCAGTACTTC. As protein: CASSYGGSSYEQYF. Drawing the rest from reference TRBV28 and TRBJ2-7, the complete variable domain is DVKVTQSSRYLVKRTGEKVFLECVQDMDHENMFWYRQDPGLGLRLIYFSYDVKMKEKGDIPEGYSVSREKKERFSLILESASTNQTSMYLCASSYGGSSYEQYFGPGTRLTVT.

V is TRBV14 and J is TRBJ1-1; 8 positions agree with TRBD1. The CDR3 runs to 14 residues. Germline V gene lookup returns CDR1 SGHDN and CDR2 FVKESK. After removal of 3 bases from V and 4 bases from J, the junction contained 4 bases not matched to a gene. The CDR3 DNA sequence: TGTGCCAGCAGCCACCTCGGACAGGGCACTGAAGCTTTCTTT. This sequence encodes CASSHLGQGTEAFF. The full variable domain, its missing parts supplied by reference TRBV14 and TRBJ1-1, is EAGVTQFPSHSVIEKGQTVTLRCDPISGHDNLYWYRRVMGKEIKFLLHFVKESKQDESGMPNNRFLAERTGGTYSTLKVQPAELEDSGVYFCASSHLGQGTEAFFGQGTRLTVV.

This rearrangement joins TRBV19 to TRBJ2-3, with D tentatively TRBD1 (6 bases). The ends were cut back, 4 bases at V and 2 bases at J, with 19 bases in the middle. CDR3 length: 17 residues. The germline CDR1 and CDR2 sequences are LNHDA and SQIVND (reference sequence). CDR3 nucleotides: TGTGCCAGTAGTAACACACCGGGACACCAAGTCACAGATACGCAGTATTTT. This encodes CASSNTPGHQVTDTQYF.

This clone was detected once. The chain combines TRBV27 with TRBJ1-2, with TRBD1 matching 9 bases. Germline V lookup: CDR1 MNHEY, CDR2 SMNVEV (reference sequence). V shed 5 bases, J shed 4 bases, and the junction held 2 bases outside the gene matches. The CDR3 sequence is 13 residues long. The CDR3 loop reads CASSPGQGYGYTF. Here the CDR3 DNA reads TGTGCCAGCAGTCCGGGACAGGGCTATGGCTACACCTTC.

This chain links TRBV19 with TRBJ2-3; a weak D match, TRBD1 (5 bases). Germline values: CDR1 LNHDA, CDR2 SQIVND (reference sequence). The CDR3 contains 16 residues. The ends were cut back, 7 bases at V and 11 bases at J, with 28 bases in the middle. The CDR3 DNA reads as TGTGCCAGTAAGGGGTCTATCACCTCGAGTCCGAGATGGCAGTATTTT. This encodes CASKGSITSSPRWQYF.

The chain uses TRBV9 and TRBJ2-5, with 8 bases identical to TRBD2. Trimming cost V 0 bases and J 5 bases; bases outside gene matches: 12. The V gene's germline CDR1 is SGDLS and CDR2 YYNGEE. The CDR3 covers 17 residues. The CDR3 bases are TGTGCCAGCAGCGTAGGAGGAATGGCGGGAGGTGCGGAGACCCAGTACTTC. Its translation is CASSVGGMAGGAETQYF.